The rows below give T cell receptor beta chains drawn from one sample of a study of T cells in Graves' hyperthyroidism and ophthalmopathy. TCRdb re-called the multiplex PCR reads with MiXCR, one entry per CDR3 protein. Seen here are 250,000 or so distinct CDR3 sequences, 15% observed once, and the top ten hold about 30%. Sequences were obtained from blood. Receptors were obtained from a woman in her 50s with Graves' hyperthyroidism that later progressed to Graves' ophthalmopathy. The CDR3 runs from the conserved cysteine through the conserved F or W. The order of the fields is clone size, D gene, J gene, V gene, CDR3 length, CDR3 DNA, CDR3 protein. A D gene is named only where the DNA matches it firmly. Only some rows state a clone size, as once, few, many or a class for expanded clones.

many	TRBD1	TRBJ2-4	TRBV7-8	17	TGTGCCAGCAGCTCTTCCGGGACAGGGGGCTCGGAAAACATTCAGTACTTC	CASSSSGTGGSENIQYF
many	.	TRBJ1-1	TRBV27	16	TGTGCCAGCAGTAAGAGTGCGGGAGGATTGAGGGCTGAAGCTTTCTTT	CASSKSAGGLRAEAFF
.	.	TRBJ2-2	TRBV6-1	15	TGTGCCAGCAGTCCCCCTCCCCTATTGGCCGGGGAGCTGTTTTTT	CASSPPPLLAGELFF
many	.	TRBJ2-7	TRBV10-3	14	TGTGCCATCAGTCCATTTGAGAGCTTCTACGAGCAGTACTTC	CAISPFESFYEQYF
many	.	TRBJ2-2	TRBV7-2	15	TGTGCCAGCAGCTTTCTCGGGGTTAACACCGGGGAGCTGTTTTTT	CASSFLGVNTGELFF
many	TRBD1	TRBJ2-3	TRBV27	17	TGTGCCAGCAGTCCCGGGACAGGGAGGGGTAGCACAGATACGCAGTATTTT	CASSPGTGRGSTDTQYF
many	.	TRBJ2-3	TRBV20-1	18	TGCAGTGCTTCCGGGTCCACCTCGGGCGGCCCTGTGGCAGATACGCAGTATTTT	CSASGSTSGGPVADTQYF
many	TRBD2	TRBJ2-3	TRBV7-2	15	TGTGCCAGCAGCTTTACTAGCGGGAACACAGATACGCAGTATTTT	CASSFTSGNTDTQYF
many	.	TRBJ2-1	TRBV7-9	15	TGTGCCAGCAACCCTACCGGGCCAACCTACAATGAGCAGTTCTTC	CASNPTGPTYNEQFF
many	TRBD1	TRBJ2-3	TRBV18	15	TGTGCCAGCTCTTGGAACAGGGGCGAGACAGATACGCAGTATTTT	CASSWNRGETDTQYF
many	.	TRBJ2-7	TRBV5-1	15	TGCGCCAGCAGACGAATAGCGGAGTCGGCGGGTGAGCAGTACTTC	CASRRIAESAGEQYF
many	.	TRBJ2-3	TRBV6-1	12	TGTGCCAGCCGGATTTACACAGATACGCAGTATTTT	CASRIYTDTQYF
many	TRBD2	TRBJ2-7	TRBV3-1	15	TGTGCCAGCAGCCCCCGACTAGCGGGGGACTACGAGCAGTACTTC	CASSPRLAGDYEQYF
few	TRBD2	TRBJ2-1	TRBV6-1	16	TGTGCCAGCAGATCCTGGGGCGGGAGTCCCTACAATGAGCAGTTCTTC	CASRSWGGSPYNEQFF
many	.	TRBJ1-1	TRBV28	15	TGTGCCAGCAGCCCCTTCGGACAGATCCACACTGAAGCTTTCTTT	CASSPFGQIHTEAFF
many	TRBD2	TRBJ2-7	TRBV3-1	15	TGTGCCAGCAGCCACCCCGGGACTAGATCTTTGGAGCAGTACTTC	CASSHPGTRSLEQYF
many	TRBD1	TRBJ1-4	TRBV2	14	TGTGCCAGCTTACGGGACAGGGACAATGAAAAACTGTTTTTT	CASLRDRDNEKLFF
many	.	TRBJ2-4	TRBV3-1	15	TGTGCCAGCACCCTCAGGGGCGCCCCCAAAAACATTCAGTACTTC	CASTLRGAPKNIQYF
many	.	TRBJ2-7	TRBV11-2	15	TGTGCCAGCAGCTTCGACAGGCCCATCTCCTACGAGCAGTACTTC	CASSFDRPISYEQYF
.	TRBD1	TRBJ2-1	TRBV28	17	TGTGCCAGCAGTACCCGACAGGGGCCGAGCTCCTACAATGAGCAGTTCTTC	CASSTRQGPSSYNEQFF
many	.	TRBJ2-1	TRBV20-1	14	TGCAGTGCTAGAAAAACTGTCTCCTACAATGAGCAGTTCTTC	CSARKTVSYNEQFF
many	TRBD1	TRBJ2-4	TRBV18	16	TGTGCCAGCTCACCCCCGGACAGGGCAGCCAAAAACATTCAGTACTTC	CASSPPDRAAKNIQYF
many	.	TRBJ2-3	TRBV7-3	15	TGTGCCAGCACCTCCCTCGGACTGCCCACAGATACGCAGTATTTT	CASTSLGLPTDTQYF
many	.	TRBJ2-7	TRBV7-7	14	TGTGCTAGCAGCCCTGGGCTAGGGTTTTACGAGCAGTACTTC	CASSPGLGFYEQYF